This T cell receptor (beta chain) is from a study of blood T cell repertoires in COVID-19. Looking at the study overall: Collection of acute and convalescent COVID-19 samples took place in the United States, Italy and Spain. The cDNA or gDNA used as material had been derived from T cells, B-cell-depleted T cells, or PBMCs.

Sequencing used immunoSEQ multiplex PCR; TCRdb keeps in-frame clones, though not all of them. The sample includes some 250,000 clones, around 81% of them seen just once. The CDR3 is made up of 13 amino acids. CDR1 and CDR2 from the germline V gene are SGHRS and YFSETQ. The V gene end was trimmed by 4 bases and the J gene end by 5 bases; junction bases not matched to a gene: 2. Sequencing was carried out using peripheral blood. This sequence originates from a woman of 80 years or more with COVID-19, enrolled during active disease. This chain links TRBV5-1 with TRBJ1-5; 8 nucleotides align to TRBD1. DNA for the CDR3: TGCGCCAGCAGCATACAGGGGGATCAGCCCCAGCATTTT. Its translation is CASSIQGDQPQHF. The variable domain in full, completed from reference TRBV5-1 and TRBJ1-5, reads KAGVTQTPRYLIKTRGQQVTLSCSPISGHRSVSWYQQTPGQGLQFLFEYFSETQRNKGNFPGRFSGRQFSNSRSEMNVSTLELGDSALYLCASSIQGDQPQHFGDGTRLSIL.